Listed below are T cell receptor beta chains from one sample, sequenced in a study of blood T cell repertoires in COVID-19. Here immunoSEQ multiplex PCR was the method, and the copy in TCRdb shows in-frame clones only, minus some. The sample holds 150,000 to 200,000 clones; approximately 85% are singletons and the top ten take 9.8%. Sequencing used peripheral blood. The origin of the receptors is a woman aged 80 or older with acute or convalescent COVID-19. Each CDR3 is given with its conserved first and last residue. D genes are given only for firm matches. A clone size is listed for some rows: how often the clone was seen (once, few, many), or a class if it is expanded.

j_call | v_call | d_call | clone_size | cdr3_aa | cdr3_nt
TRBJ1-2 | TRBV4-1 | TRBD1 | . | CASSQVRAGGTYGYTF | TGCGCCAGCAGCCAAGTTCGGGCAGGGGGGACCTATGGCTACACCTTC
TRBJ1-5 | TRBV24-1 | TRBD1 | . | CATHQGDQPQHF | TGTGCCACCCATCAGGGGGATCAGCCCCAGCATTTT
TRBJ2-3 | TRBV5-1 | . | . | CASSLSPGTDTQYF | TGCGCCAGCAGCTTGTCGCCAGGGACAGATACGCAGTATTTT
TRBJ1-5 | TRBV19 | . | . | CASSPGGGRQPQHF | TGTGCCAGTAGTCCCGGAGGTGGGCGGCAGCCCCAGCATTTT
TRBJ2-1 | TRBV12-2 | . | . | CASRLATLKGTSGRWGYNEQFF | TGTGCAAGTCGCTTAGCTACGCTTAAAGGGACTAGCGGGAGATGGGGTTACAATGAGCAGTTCTTC
TRBJ1-2 | TRBV19 | . | . | CASSNPGVRYGYTF | TGTGCCAGTAGTAATCCGGGAGTTCGCTATGGCTACACCTTC
TRBJ2-5 | TRBV27 | TRBD2 | . | CASQPGLAGEETQYF | TGTGCCAGCCAACCTGGACTAGCGGGGGAGGAGACCCAGTACTTC
TRBJ2-2 | TRBV24-1 | TRBD2 | . | CATSQRGGAGELFF | TGTGCCACCAGCCAGCGGGGGGGCGCCGGGGAGCTGTTTTTT
TRBJ2-2 | TRBV9 | TRBD2 | . | CASSVGGGRTNTGELFF | TGTGCCAGCAGCGTAGGGGGCGGGAGGACGAACACCGGGGAGCTGTTTTTT
TRBJ1-1 | TRBV19 | TRBD1 | . | CASNRDRGENTEAFF | TGTGCCAGTAACCGGGACAGGGGGGAGAACACTGAAGCTTTCTTT
TRBJ1-1 | TRBV19 | . | . | CASSIENFAEAFF | TGTGCCAGTAGTATTGAGAACTTCGCTGAAGCTTTCTTT
TRBJ2-3 | TRBV5-6 | TRBD2 | . | CASNIAGLRSTDTQYF | TGTGCCAGCAACATAGCGGGGCTCCGGAGCACAGATACGCAGTATTTT
TRBJ2-7 | TRBV7-2 | TRBD2 | . | CASSLVASSGPYEQYF | TGTGCCAGCAGCTTAGTTGCGTCTAGCGGACCCTACGAGCAGTACTTC
TRBJ2-3 | TRBV7-2 | . | once | CASSAGAADTQYF | TGTGCCAGCAGCGCTGGGGCGGCAGATACGCAGTATTTT
TRBJ1-6 | TRBV27 | . | . | CASSLASSSYNSPLHF | TGTGCCAGCAGTTTAGCGTCGAGCTCCTATAATTCACCCCTCCACTTT
TRBJ2-1 | TRBV18 | TRBD1 | . | CASSPGQGGYNEQFF | TGTGCCAGCTCGCCCGGACAGGGAGGTTACAATGAGCAGTTCTTC
TRBJ2-3 | TRBV5-4 | TRBD2 | . | CASSLGTSDRTDTQYF | TGTGCCAGCAGCTTGGGGACTAGTGATAGAACAGATACGCAGTATTTT
TRBJ2-4 | TRBV5-1 | . | . | CASSLLGSRAKNIQYF | TGCGCCAGCAGCTTGCTAGGGAGCCGCGCCAAAAACATTCAGTACTTC
TRBJ2-1 | TRBV7-9 | TRBD1 | . | CASSLGSGQGPPQFF | TGTGCCAGCAGCTTAGGCTCCGGACAGGGGCCTCCGCAGTTCTTC
TRBJ2-7 | TRBV18 | TRBD1 | . | CASSLWTGENNEQYF | TGTGCCAGCTCACTATGGACAGGGGAAAACAACGAGCAGTACTTC